This is a list of T cell receptor beta chains from one sample in a study of human T cells and chemical hapten exposure. In TCRdb, the RACE reads were re-called with MiXCR into one record per CDR3 protein. The sample carries about 82,000 distinct CDR3 sequences, more than 10% recorded once. Sequenced material: whole blood, taken in connection with sensitization to the hapten diphenylcyclopropenone (DPC). All receptors derive from a woman in her forties or fifties with alopecia areata. Some clones in this sample may be carry-over from other donors' samples. CDR3s include the opening cysteine and the closing phenylalanine or tryptophan. Each record gives: D gene, clone size, J gene, V gene, CDR3 DNA, CDR3 protein. D genes are given only for firm matches. Clone size is shown for a subset of rows, as once, few, many or a class of expanded clone.

TRBD1	-	TRBJ2-1	TRBV29-1	TGCAGCGTGGGTAGACAGGGTCCGAATGAGCAGTTCTTC	CSVGRQGPNEQFF
TRBD2	-	TRBJ2-6	TRBV11-2	TGTGCCAGCAGCTCCGGGACTAGCGGGAGAACAACTGGGGCCAACGTCCTGACTTTC	CASSSGTSGRTTGANVLTF
-	few	TRBJ2-3	TRBV27	TGTGCCAGCAGTTTCTCCTTGTTGACAGTCCTAGATACGCAGTATTTT	CASSFSLLTVLDTQYF
-	-	TRBJ2-5	TRBV7-9	TGTGCCAGCAGCGCCCTGGACAGATACCAAGAGACCCAGTACTTC	CASSALDRYQETQYF
TRBD1	-	TRBJ1-1	TRBV12-3/TRBV12-4	TGTGCCAGCAGTCCCGGACAGGGGAGAGACACTGAAGCTTTCTTT	CASSPGQGRDTEAFF
TRBD2	many	TRBJ2-3	TRBV4-2	TGTGCCAGCAGCCAAGGGGTAGCGGGAGAGTTGGATACGCAGTATTTT	CASSQGVAGELDTQYF
TRBD2	few	TRBJ2-7	TRBV10-3	TGTGCCATCAGTGTAGCGGGAGGGCTGGTCTACGAGCAGTACTTC	CAISVAGGLVYEQYF
-	many	TRBJ2-7	TRBV7-9	TGTGCCAGCAGCCCCCTAACCTACGAGCAGTACTTC	CASSPLTYEQYF
TRBD2	-	TRBJ2-7	TRBV3-1	TGTGCCAGCAGCCAAGACAGGGACTACTCCTACGAGCAGTACTTC	CASSQDRDYSYEQYF
-	few	TRBJ1-1	TRBV20-1	TGCAGTGCTAGAGCCGGATTCCTGAACACTGAAGCTTTCTTT	CSARAGFLNTEAFF
-	many	TRBJ1-5	TRBV20-1	TGCAGTGCCGAGGTAGGGAGGAGTCAGCCCCAGCATTTT	CSAEVGRSQPQHF
-	many	TRBJ2-2	TRBV7-8	TGTGCCAGCAGCTTGCGGAGAGTTACCGGGGAGCTGTTTTTT	CASSLRRVTGELFF
-	few	TRBJ2-5	TRBV9	TGTGCCAGCAGCGTAGAGGGGACAAGGGGCACCCAGTACTTC	CASSVEGTRGTQYF
TRBD1	many	TRBJ2-6	TRBV12-3/TRBV12-4	TGTGCCAGCAGGCCGGGACAGGCCCTCTCTGGGGCCAACGTCCTGACTTTC	CASRPGQALSGANVLTF
TRBD2	-	TRBJ2-3	TRBV7-2	TGTGCCAGCAGCCCACGCGGGGGGGCGGGAGATACGCAGTATTTT	CASSPRGGAGDTQYF
-	few	TRBJ2-1	TRBV6-5	TGTGCCAGCACAGTTAGTAGGGGAAATGAGCAGTTCTTC	CASTVSRGNEQFF
-	-	TRBJ2-7	TRBV6-2/TRBV6-3	TGTGCCAGCAGTTACAGCGCGGGCCTTCGGCATGAGCAGTACTTC	CASSYSAGLRHEQYF
-	many	TRBJ2-3	TRBV20-1	TGCAGTGCTAGAGCAGAAAGCACAGATACGCAGTATTTT	CSARAESTDTQYF
TRBD2	many	TRBJ2-3	TRBV4-3	TGCGCCAGCAGCCAAGATGCCTCCGGGACTAGCACGTATTTT	CASSQDASGTSTYF
-	many	TRBJ1-1	TRBV25-1	TGTGCCAGCCAGGACGGTATGAACACTGAAGCTTTCTTT	CASQDGMNTEAFF